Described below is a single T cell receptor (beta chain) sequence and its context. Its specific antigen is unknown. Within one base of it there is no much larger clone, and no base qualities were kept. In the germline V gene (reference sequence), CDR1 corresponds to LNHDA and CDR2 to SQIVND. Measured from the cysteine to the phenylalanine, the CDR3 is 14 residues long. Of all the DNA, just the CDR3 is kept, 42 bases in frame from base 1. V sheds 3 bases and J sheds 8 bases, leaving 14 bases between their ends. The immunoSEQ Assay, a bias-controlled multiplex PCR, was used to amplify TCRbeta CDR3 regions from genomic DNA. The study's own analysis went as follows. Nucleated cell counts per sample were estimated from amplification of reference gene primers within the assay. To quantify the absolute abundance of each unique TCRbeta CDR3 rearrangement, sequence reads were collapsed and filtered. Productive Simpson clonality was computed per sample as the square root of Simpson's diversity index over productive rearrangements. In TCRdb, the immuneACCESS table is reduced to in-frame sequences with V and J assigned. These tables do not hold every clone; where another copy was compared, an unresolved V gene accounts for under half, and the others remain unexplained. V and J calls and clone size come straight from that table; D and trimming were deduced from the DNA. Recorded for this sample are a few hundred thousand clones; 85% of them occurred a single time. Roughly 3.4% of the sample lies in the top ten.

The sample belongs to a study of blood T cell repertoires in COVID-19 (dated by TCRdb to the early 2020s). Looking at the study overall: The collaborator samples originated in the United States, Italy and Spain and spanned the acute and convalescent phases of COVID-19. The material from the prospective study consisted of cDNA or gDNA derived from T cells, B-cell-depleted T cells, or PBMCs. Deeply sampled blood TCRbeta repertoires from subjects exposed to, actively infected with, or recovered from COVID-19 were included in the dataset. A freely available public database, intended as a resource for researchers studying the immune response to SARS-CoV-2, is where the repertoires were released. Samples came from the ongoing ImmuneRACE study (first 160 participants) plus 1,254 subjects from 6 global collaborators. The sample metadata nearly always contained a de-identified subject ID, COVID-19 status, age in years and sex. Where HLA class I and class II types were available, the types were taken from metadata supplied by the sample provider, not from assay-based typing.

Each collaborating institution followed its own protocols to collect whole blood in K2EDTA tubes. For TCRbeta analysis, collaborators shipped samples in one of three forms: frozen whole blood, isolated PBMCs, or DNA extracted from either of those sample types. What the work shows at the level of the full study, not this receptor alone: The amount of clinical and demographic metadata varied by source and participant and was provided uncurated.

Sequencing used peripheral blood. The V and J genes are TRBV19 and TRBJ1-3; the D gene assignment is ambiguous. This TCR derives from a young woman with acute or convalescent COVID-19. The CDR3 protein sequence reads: CASSIWATEDTIYF. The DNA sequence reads TGTGCCAGTAGTATCTGGGCCACGGAGGACACCATATATTTT.